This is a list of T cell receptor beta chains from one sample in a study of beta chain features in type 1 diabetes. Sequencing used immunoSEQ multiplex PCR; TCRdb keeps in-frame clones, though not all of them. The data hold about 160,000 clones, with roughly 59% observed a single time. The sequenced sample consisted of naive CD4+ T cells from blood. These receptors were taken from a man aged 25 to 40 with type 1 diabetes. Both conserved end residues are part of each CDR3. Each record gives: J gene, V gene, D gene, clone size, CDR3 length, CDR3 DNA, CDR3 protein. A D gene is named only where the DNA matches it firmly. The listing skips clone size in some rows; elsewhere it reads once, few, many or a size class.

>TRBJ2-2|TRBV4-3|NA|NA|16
TGCGCCAGCAGCCGAATTACCTGGGCAGGGACCGGGGAGCTGTTTTTT
CASSRITWAGTGELFF
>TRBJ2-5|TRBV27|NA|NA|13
TGTGCCAGCAGTTTCCGGGGACGAGAGACCCAGTACTTC
CASSFRGRETQYF
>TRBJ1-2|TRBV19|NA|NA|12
TGTGCTCTTTATAGCTCTAACTATGGCTACACCTTC
CALYSSNYGYTF
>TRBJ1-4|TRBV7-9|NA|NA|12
TGTGCCAGCAGCTTAACGTCGGAAAAACTGTTTTTT
CASSLTSEKLFF
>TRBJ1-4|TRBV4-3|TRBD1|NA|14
TGCGCCAGCAGCCAAGCACAGGGGGCTGAAAAACTGGTTTTT
CASSQAQGAEKLVF
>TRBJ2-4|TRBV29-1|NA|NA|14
TGCAGCGTAGCCCTGGGGCACCCTGAGGACATTCAGTACTTC
CSVALGHPEDIQYF
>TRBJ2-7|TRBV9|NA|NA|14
TGTGCCAGCAGCGTTGGACATATCTCCTACGAGCAGTACTTC
CASSVGHISYEQYF
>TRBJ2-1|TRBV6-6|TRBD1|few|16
TGTGCCAGCAGTTACACCCCGGGACAGGCTAACAATGAGCAGTTCTTC
CASSYTPGQANNEQFF
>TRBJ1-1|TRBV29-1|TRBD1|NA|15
TGCAGCGTTGAAGCCTTGGAGACAGGGGTATCTGAAGCTTTCTTT
CSVEALETGVSEAFF
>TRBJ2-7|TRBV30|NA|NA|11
TGTGCCTGGAGTGTACGCTACGAGCAGTACTTC
CAWSVRYEQYF
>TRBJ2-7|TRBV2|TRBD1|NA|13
TGTGCCAGCAGTGAGGACAGGGGCTACGAGCAGTACTTC
CASSEDRGYEQYF
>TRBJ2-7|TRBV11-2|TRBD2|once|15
TGTGCCAGCAGCACGAGTAGCGGGAGTTACTACGAGCAGTACTTC
CASSTSSGSYYEQYF
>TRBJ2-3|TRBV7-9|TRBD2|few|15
TGTGCCAGCAGGCTAGGAGGACTAGTCCGGGATACGCAGTATTTT
CASRLGGLVRDTQYF
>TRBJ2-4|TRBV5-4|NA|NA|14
TGTGCCAGCAGAGGGATACCTCAAGAGAACATTCAGTACTTC
CASRGIPQENIQYF
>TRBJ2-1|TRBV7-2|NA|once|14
TGTGCCAGCAGCTTAGCGCCTAGGGGCATTGAGCAGTTCTTC
CASSLAPRGIEQFF
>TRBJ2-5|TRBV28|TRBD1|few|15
TGTGCCAGCAGTTTGATGAGGGACAGGGCAGAGACCCAGTACTTC
CASSLMRDRAETQYF
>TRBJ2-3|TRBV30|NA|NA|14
TGTGCCTCCCGGACCTGGGGAGCCACAGATACGCAGTATTTT
CASRTWGATDTQYF
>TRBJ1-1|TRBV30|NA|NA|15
TGTGCCTGGAGCCGTCTCCGGGAGGGGATAACTGAAGCTTTCTTT
CAWSRLREGITEAFF
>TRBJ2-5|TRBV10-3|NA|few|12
TGTGCCATCAGTTCCGACGCAGAGACCCAGTACTTC
CAISSDAETQYF
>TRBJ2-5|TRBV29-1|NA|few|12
TGCAGCGTTGATCGGGGGCGCGAGACCCAGTACTTC
CSVDRGRETQYF
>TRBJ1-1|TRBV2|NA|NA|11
TGTGCCAGCAGATTCGAGGCAGAAGCTTTCTTT
CASRFEAEAFF
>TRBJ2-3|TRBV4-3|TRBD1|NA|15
TGCGCCAGCAGCCAAGATTGGTCACAGGGGGATACGCAGTATTTT
CASSQDWSQGDTQYF
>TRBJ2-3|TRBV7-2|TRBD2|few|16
TGTGCCAGCAGCCTCGGACTAGCGGGGAAAACAGATACGCAGTATTTT
CASSLGLAGKTDTQYF
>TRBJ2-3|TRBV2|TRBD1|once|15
TGTGCCAGCAGTCCCGGGACAGGGACCACAGATACGCAGTATTTT
CASSPGTGTTDTQYF
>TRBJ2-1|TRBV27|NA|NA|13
TGTGCCACTGCCATAGACGCAGGAGGTGAGCAGTTCTTC
CATAIDAGGEQFF
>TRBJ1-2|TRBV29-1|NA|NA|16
TGCAGCGTTTATCCTTCCGGGACCGGTGGCTACTATGGCTACACCTTC
CSVYPSGTGGYYGYTF
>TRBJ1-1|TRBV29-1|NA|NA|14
TGCAGCGCCGAGGGAGGGGGGTGGTACACTGAAGCTTTCTTT
CSAEGGGWYTEAFF
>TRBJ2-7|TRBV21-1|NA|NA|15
TGTGCCAGCAGCAAAGTGGGGGACAGCTCCTACGAGCAGTACTTC
CASSKVGDSSYEQYF
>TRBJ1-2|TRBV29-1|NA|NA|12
TGCAGCGTCGGTCGGGAACCCCATGGCTACACCTTC
CSVGREPHGYTF
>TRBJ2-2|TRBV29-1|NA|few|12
TGCAGCGGGTGGGCCTTTACCGGGGAGCTGTTTTTT
CSGWAFTGELFF
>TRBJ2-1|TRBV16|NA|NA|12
TGTGCCAGCACCCCCACTTACAATGAGCAGTTCTTC
CASTPTYNEQFF
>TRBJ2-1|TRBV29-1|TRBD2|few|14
TGCAGCGTTGACAGGGAGGGCCGTTACAATGAGCAGTTCTTC
CSVDREGRYNEQFF
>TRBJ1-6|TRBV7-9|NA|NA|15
TGTGCCAGCAGCCCAGCTTTACATCAGGGATCACCCCTCCACTTT
CASSPALHQGSPLHF
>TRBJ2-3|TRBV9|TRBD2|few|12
TGTGCCAGCAGCGTAAGCGGGGGGGCACAGTATTTT
CASSVSGGAQYF
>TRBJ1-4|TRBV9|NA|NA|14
TGTGCCAGCAGCCCGTCCGCAACTAATGAAAAACTGTTTTTT
CASSPSATNEKLFF
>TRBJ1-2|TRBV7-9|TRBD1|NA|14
TGTGCCAGCAGACATATTAAGGGACAGGCCCACTACACCTTC
CASRHIKGQAHYTF
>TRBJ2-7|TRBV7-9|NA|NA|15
TGTGCCAGCAGCTTAGCGGGAGGACTGACCTACGAGCAGTACTTC
CASSLAGGLTYEQYF
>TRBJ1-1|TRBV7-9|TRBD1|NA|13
TGTGCCAGCAGGACAGGGAGGAACACTGAAGCTTTCTTT
CASRTGRNTEAFF
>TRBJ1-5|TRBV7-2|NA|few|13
TGTGCCAGCAGCCGGGCCGGGGATCAGCCCCAGCATTTT
CASSRAGDQPQHF
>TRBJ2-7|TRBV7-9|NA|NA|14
TGTGCCAGCAGCTTGTTGGGACCCGGCGACGAGCAGTACTTC
CASSLLGPGDEQYF
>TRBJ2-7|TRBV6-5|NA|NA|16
TGTGCCAGCAGTTACTCGACGGGGGCGGAAACCTACGAGCAGTACTTC
CASSYSTGAETYEQYF
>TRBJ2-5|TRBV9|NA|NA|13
TGTGCCAGCAGCTTTGGGCTACAAGAGACCCAGTACTTC
CASSFGLQETQYF
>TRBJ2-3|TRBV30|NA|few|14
TGTGCCTGGACGCGCGGACCCAGCACAGATACGCAGTATTTT
CAWTRGPSTDTQYF
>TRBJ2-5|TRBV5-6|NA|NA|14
TGTGCCAGCAGCTTGATGCAGGCGTACGGGACCCAGTACTTC
CASSLMQAYGTQYF
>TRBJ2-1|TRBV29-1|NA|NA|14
TGCAGCGGGGAAACGGGGGTCCGCCCGGATGAGCAGTTCTTC
CSGETGVRPDEQFF
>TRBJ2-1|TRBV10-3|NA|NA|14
TGTGCCATCACCCTATCCGGGGCCTACAATGAGCAGTTCTTC
CAITLSGAYNEQFF
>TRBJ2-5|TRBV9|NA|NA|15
TGTGCCAGCAGCGTCTCCCCCCGGCCTAGGGAGACCCAGTACTTC
CASSVSPRPRETQYF
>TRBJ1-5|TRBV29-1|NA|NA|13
TGCAGCGTTATACAAAATAGCAATCAGCCCCAGCATTTT
CSVIQNSNQPQHF
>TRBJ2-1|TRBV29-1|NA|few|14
TGCAGCGTCGACGGGCTCGAAGGGGGTAATGAGCAGTTCTTC
CSVDGLEGGNEQFF
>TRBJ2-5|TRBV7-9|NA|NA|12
TGTGCCAGCAGCTTGGTAGAAGAGACCCAGTACTTC
CASSLVEETQYF
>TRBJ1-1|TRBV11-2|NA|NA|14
TGTGCCAGCAGCTTAAAGCGGATGAACACTGAAGCTTTCTTT
CASSLKRMNTEAFF
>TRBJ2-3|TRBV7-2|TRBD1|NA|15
TGTGCCAGCAGCCTGCGGACAGGGAACACAGATACGCAGTATTTT
CASSLRTGNTDTQYF
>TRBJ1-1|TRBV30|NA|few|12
TGTGCCTGGAGTCGGAGGAACACTGAAGCTTTCTTT
CAWSRRNTEAFF
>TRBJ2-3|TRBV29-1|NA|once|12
TGCAGCGCCCAGACAGTAACAGATACGCAGTATTTT
CSAQTVTDTQYF
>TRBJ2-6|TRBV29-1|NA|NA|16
TGCAGCGTTGTAATGGGGACCGGTTCTGGGGCCAACGTCCTGACTTTC
CSVVMGTGSGANVLTF
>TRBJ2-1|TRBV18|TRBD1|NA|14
TGTGCCAGCTCCCAGGGGGACAGGGGTCATGAGCAGTTCTTC
CASSQGDRGHEQFF
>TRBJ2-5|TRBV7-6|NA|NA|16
TGTGCCAGCAGCCCCCTAAACCCACAGGGACAAGAGACCCAGTACTTC
CASSPLNPQGQETQYF
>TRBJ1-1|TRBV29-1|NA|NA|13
TGCAGCGTTGACACCGGGGAGTACACTGAAGCTTTCTTT
CSVDTGEYTEAFF
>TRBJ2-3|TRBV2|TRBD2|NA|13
TGTGCCAGCCTAGCGGGGACCACAGATACGCAGTATTTT
CASLAGTTDTQYF
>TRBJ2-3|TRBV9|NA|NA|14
TGTGCCAGCAGCTCCCGTAAGTCCGCAGATACGCAGTATTTT
CASSSRKSADTQYF